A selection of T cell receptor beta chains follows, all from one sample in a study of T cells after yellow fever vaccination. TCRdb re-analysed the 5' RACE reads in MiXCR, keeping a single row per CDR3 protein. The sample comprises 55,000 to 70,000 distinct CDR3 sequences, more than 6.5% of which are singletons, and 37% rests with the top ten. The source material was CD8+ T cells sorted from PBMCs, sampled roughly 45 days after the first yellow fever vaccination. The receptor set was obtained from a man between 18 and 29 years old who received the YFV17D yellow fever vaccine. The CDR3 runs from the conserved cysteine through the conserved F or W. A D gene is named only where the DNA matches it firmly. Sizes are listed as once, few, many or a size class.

TGTGCCACCAGCAGAGACGGGGCTAGCGGGGGGGCCCCCCCCTACAATGAGCAGTTCTTC	CATSRDGASGGAPPYNEQFF	TRBV15	TRBD2	TRBJ2-1	few
TGTGCCAGCACCTGGGGGACTGTTGCGAACACCGGGGAGCTGTTTTTT	CASTWGTVANTGELFF	TRBV6-2/TRBV6-3	-	TRBJ2-2	many
TGTGCCAGCAGCCCAAACGGTTGGAATGAGCAGTTCTTC	CASSPNGWNEQFF	TRBV14	-	TRBJ2-1	many
TGTGCCAGCAGCTTCCCGGACGGGGAGCGGCCCCAGCATTTT	CASSFPDGERPQHF	TRBV12-3/TRBV12-4	-	TRBJ1-5	many
TGTGCCAGCAGCGCCGCCGGGACAGCTCGCGAGCAGTACTTC	CASSAAGTAREQYF	TRBV7-2	TRBD1	TRBJ2-7	many
TGCGCCAGCAGCTGGGACAGGGGGGGTCGCAATGAGCAGTTCTTC	CASSWDRGGRNEQFF	TRBV5-1	TRBD1	TRBJ2-1	few
TGCAGTGCCCCAGACTGGAACACCGGGGAGCTGTTTTTT	CSAPDWNTGELFF	TRBV20-1	-	TRBJ2-2	many
TGTGCCACCCTGTCGCGGGAGCAGTTCTTC	CATLSREQFF	TRBV27	-	TRBJ2-1	many
TGTGCCAGCAGTTACTCGGGAGCGGGGGGCCGTCGGGATACGCAGTATTTT	CASSYSGAGGRRDTQYF	TRBV6-5	TRBD2	TRBJ2-3	many
TGCGCCAGCAGCCGCCAACAGGCTCGCCACAATCAGCCCCAGCATTTT	CASSRQQARHNQPQHF	TRBV4-1	-	TRBJ1-5	few
TGTGCCAGCAGACCCCTTGGACAGACGAACACTGAAGCTTTCTTT	CASRPLGQTNTEAFF	TRBV6-2/TRBV6-3	-	TRBJ1-1	many
TGTGCCAGCAGTCAAGGAGATACGCAGTATTTT	CASSQGDTQYF	TRBV7-8	-	TRBJ2-3	many
TGTGCCAGCAGCCCCCGCCCGAGAGGGAAAGAGACCCAGTACTTC	CASSPRPRGKETQYF	TRBV7-2	-	TRBJ2-5	many
TGCGCCAGCAGCCAAGAGGGTGGCAGACTGAACACTGAAGCTTTCTTT	CASSQEGGRLNTEAFF	TRBV4-3	-	TRBJ1-1	few
TGCAGTGTAAGGACAGGGAGGACCGAGCAGTACTTC	CSVRTGRTEQYF	TRBV20-1	TRBD1	TRBJ2-7	many